These 17 T cell receptor beta chains share one sample of origin, sequenced in a study of CD8 T cells in Susac syndrome. cDNA came from around 0.5 to 1 ug RNA primed by random hexamers. MiXCR was run by TCRdb on the immunoSEQ multiplex PCR reads, yielding one entry per CDR3 protein. The sample gives about 200,000 distinct CDR3 sequences, approximately 90% of which show up once; around 0.13% is in the top ten. Sequenced material: CD8+ T cells from PBMCs. The receptors were gathered from a human donor with multiple sclerosis.

This clonotype has only one observation. This chain uses TRBV20-1 with TRBJ2-7; 8 bases are shared with TRBD2. The V gene's germline CDR1 is DFQATT and CDR2 SNEGSKA (reference sequence). CDR3 length: 14 amino acids. Losses at the gene ends were 3 bases for V and 1 base for J; bases not matched to a gene: 5. CDR3 DNA sequence: TGCAGTGCTAGTGCAGAGCGGGAGTCCTACGAGCAGTACTTC. Encoded protein: CSASAERESYEQYF.

V and J are TRBV20-1 and TRBJ2-7; TRBD2 agrees at 13 bases. The CDR3 contains 14 residues. V lost 0 bases, J lost 7 bases, and 3 bases stayed unmatched. Per germline, CDR1 DFQATT and CDR2 SNEGSKA (reference sequence). The CDR3 nucleotides are TGCAGTGCTAGAGATTTACTAGCGGGGGGGGAGCAGTACTTC. It encodes CSARDLLAGGEQYF.

This clonotype was counted between two and nine times. This chain links TRBV4-1 with TRBJ1-4; 8 nucleotides line up with TRBD1. CDR1 MGHRA and CDR2 YSYEKL come from the germline V gene. CDR3 length: 12 residues. J was trimmed by 8 bases and V by 8 bases; bases with no gene match: 4. CDR3 amino acids: CASSDREEKLFF. The CDR3 DNA reads TGCGCCAGCTCGGACAGGGAAGAAAAACTGTTTTTT.

The chain uses TRBV15 and TRBJ2-1; D gene ambiguous. V lost 0 bases, J lost 3 bases, and 6 bases lay in between. The length of the CDR3 is 14 residues. Germline CDR1 LNHNV, CDR2 YYDKDF (reference sequence). Here the CDR3 DNA reads TGTGCCACCAGCAGAGAGCGTTACTACAATGAGCAGTTCTTC. Translated: CATSRERYYNEQFF.

The chain has TRBV2 and TRBJ1-1; 9 bases map to TRBD1. Germline lookup yields CDR1 SNHLY and CDR2 FYNNEI. The trim removed 7 bases at V and 1 base at J, leaving 10 bases unmatched. CDR3 length: 16 amino acids. The CDR3 bases are TGTGCCAGCATAGGGGGGACAGGGAATGCGAACACTGAAGCTTTCTTT. It codes for CASIGGTGNANTEAFF.

The chain combines TRBV5-5 with TRBJ2-7, with 9 bases fitting TRBD1. Germline assignment: CDR1 SGHKS and CDR2 YYEKEE (reference sequence). V lost 4 bases, J lost 0 bases, and 5 bases stayed unmatched. This CDR3 is 15 amino acids long. CDR3: CASSTWTGVSYEQYF. CDR3 sequence (DNA): TGTGCCAGCAGCACCTGGACAGGGGTCTCCTACGAGCAGTACTTC.

This chain uses TRBV11-2 with TRBJ2-1; D is ambiguous. This CDR3 is 14 amino acids long. Germline-derived CDR1 and CDR2 are SGHAT and FQNNGV. Trimming left V 1 base short and J 5 bases short, with 9 bases between. The CDR3 nucleotides are TGTGCCAGCAGCTTAGCCTACGGCCACAATGAGCAGTTCTTC. This sequence encodes CASSLAYGHNEQFF.

The chain couples TRBV4-3 to TRBJ2-1; D unresolved. The germline gives CDR1 LGHNA, CDR2 YSLEER. This CDR3 is 16 amino acids long. V lost 3 bases, J lost 5 bases, and 17 bases lay in between. The CDR3 sequence is CASSQTHPGRHNEQFF. The DNA of the CDR3 is TGCGCCAGCAGCCAGACACATCCCGGTAGACACAATGAGCAGTTCTTC.

The chain combines TRBV11-2 with TRBJ2-7; tentatively, D is TRBD1 (5 bases). V was cut by 8 bases and J by 4 bases, with 12 bases left in between. The CDR3 extends over 12 amino acids. The germline V gene encodes CDR1 SGHAT and CDR2 FQNNGV. The CDR3 is CASLTEPYEQYF. For the CDR3, the DNA is TGTGCCAGCCTGACAGAACCTTACGAGCAGTACTTC.

This chain links TRBV28 with TRBJ2-7; 12 positions match TRBD2. V gave up 5 bases and J gave up 2 bases; unmatched junction bases: 7. This CDR3 is built from 16 residues. The germline V gene has CDR1 MDHEN and CDR2 SYDVKM. The CDR3 nucleotides read TGTGCCAGCAGTCCCCTCCGGACTAGCGGGACCTACGAGCAGTACTTC. Translation: CASSPLRTSGTYEQYF.

The chain joins TRBV6-5 to TRBJ1-6; D gene uncertain. CDR1 and CDR2 from the germline V gene are MNHEY and SVGAGI. This CDR3 comprises 15 residues. Trimming cost V 5 bases and J 0 bases, with 8 bases left between them. CDR3 sequence: CASSTVSSYNSPLHF. The CDR3 DNA follows: TGTGCCAGCAGTACGGTCAGCTCCTATAATTCACCCCTCCACTTT.

The chain recombines TRBV19 with TRBJ1-5; D not resolved. The V end was cut by 7 bases, the J end by 0 bases, with 16 bases between. CDR1 is LNHDA, CDR2 SQIVND, per germline (reference sequence). CDR3 length: 16 residues. The CDR3 nucleotides read TGTGCCAGTACTTTGGGTTCGCGCTATAGCAATCAGCCCCAGCATTTT. This encodes CASTLGSRYSNQPQHF.

The chain recombines TRBV12-3 or TRBV12-4 with TRBJ2-5, with TRBD2 as a possible D gene (6 bases). V was clipped by 3 bases and J by 2 bases, with 13 bases between them. The CDR3 covers 15 residues. CDR3 in DNA: TGTGCCAGCAGTTTGGGGCGGGGTGATCAAGAGACCCAGTACTTC. Its translation is CASSLGRGDQETQYF.

CDR3 sequence (DNA): TGTGCCAGCGAGCCCTCCAGAGGAAAGGAAAAACTGTTTTTT. Protein: CASEPSRGKEKLFF. The rearrangement joins TRBV3-1 to TRBJ1-4; D ambiguous. The V and J ends lost 8 bases and 8 bases respectively, with 18 bases between them. Germline lookup yields CDR1 LGHDT and CDR2 YNNKEL (reference sequence). The CDR3 covers 14 residues.

The rearrangement links TRBV6-5 to TRBJ2-7; D is unclear. The CDR3 has 12 amino acids. The germline V gene encodes CDR1 MNHEY and CDR2 SVGAGI. Deletions cut 4 bases from V and 4 bases from J, with 8 bases between. This chain's CDR3 is CASSFESYEQYF. In DNA, the CDR3 is TGTGCCAGCAGTTTCGAAAGTTACGAGCAGTACTTC.

This rearrangement joins TRBV9 to TRBJ2-7; D ambiguous. Trimming took off 0 bases at V and 0 bases at J, with 7 bases between the two ends. The CDR3 is 14 amino acids. Germline CDR1 SGDLS, CDR2 YYNGEE. CDR3 coding DNA: TGTGCCAGCAGCGTAGCTGATGACTCCTACGAGCAGTACTTC. Amino acids: CASSVADDSYEQYF. Drawing the rest from reference TRBV9 and TRBJ2-7, the complete variable domain is DSGVTQTPKHLITATGQRVTLRCSPRSGDLSVYWYQQSLDQGLQFLIQYYNGEERAKGNILERFSAQQFPDLHSELNLSSLELGDSALYFCASSVADDSYEQYFGPGTRLTVT.

The chain couples TRBV7-8 to TRBJ2-5; 9 bases match TRBD2. The CDR3 is 16 amino acids. V was clipped by 4 bases and J by 0 bases; unmatched bases: 6. CDR1 SGHVS and CDR2 FQNEAQ come from the germline V gene. The CDR3 protein is CASSSWKREDQETQYF. CDR3 nucleotide sequence: TGTGCCAGCAGCTCCTGGAAGCGGGAGGACCAAGAGACCCAGTACTTC.